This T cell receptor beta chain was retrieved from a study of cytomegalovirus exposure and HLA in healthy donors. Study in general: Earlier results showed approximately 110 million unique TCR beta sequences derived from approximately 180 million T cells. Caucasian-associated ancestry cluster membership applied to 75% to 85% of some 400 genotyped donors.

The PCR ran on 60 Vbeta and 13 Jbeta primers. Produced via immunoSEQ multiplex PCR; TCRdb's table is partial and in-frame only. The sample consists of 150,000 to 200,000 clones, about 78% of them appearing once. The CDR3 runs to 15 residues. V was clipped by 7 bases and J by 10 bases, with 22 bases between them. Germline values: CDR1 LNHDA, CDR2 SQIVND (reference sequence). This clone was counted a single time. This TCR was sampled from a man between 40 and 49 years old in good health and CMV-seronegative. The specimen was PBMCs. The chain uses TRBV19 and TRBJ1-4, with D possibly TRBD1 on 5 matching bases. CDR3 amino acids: CASTSHDRSLGKLFF. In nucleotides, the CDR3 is TGTGCCAGTACCTCACATGACAGATCCTTGGGAAAACTGTTTTTT.